This T cell receptor beta chain comes out of a study of shared clonotypes between healthy human individuals. About the research overall: Per donor, CD8 memory used one plate, CD8 naive used two, CD4 memory used three and CD4 naive used three.

Naive-designated CD8 cells lacked CD45RO, were positively enriched for CCR7, and omitted terminally differentiated effector memory CD45RA+ cells. Adult donors, all healthy and HIV-negative, had no recent acute infections or vaccinations. The DNA input per sorted-subset replicate PCR was about 180 ng, corresponding to tens of thousands of T cell genomes. Clones were read by immunoSEQ multiplex PCR, and TCRdb kept only the in-frame ones, dropping some. This sample has 2 million to 2.5 million clones, with about 95% found just once. The germline V gene encodes CDR1 SQVTM and CDR2 ANQGSEA. V lost 3 bases to trimming and J lost 6 bases; unmatched junction nucleotides: 6. This CDR3 spans 13 amino acids.

Material: naive CD8+ T cells sorted from blood. This TCR came from a man aged 18-30 years in good health. The chain uses TRBV29-1 and TRBJ1-2, with 8 bases identical to TRBD1. The CDR3 here is CSVDPGGDHGYTF. In DNA, the CDR3 is TGCAGCGTTGATCCAGGGGGCGATCATGGCTACACCTTC.